Following are 18 T cell receptor beta chains from one sample sequenced in a study of blood T cell repertoires in COVID-19. The data were produced by immunoSEQ multiplex PCR, yet TCRdb's version contains in-frame clones alone and is incomplete. The sample includes roughly 430,000 clones, nearly 90% of them seen just once. Sequenced sample: PBMCs or T cells enriched from blood (not recorded which). The source is a woman younger than 30 who had been exposed to COVID-19.

The rearrangement uses TRBV10-3 and TRBJ2-7; unclear D gene. V lost 4 bases, J lost 2 bases, and 12 bases lay in between. CDR3 length: 14 amino acids. Looked up from germline, CDR1 is ENHRY and CDR2 is SYGVKD. This CDR3 is CAISGSQKAYEQYF. The CDR3 DNA reads TGTGCCATCAGTGGATCACAAAAAGCCTACGAGCAGTACTTC.

The chain couples TRBV9 to TRBJ2-3; weak D call: TRBD2 (6 bases). The CDR3 spans 15 residues. V lost 3 bases and J 4 bases, leaving 15 bases between the germline ends. Germline loops: CDR1 SGDLS, CDR2 YYNGEE. CDR3 region: CASSEAGTMADTQYF. The CDR3 DNA reads TGTGCCAGCAGCGAGGCGGGAACAATGGCAGATACGCAGTATTTT.

J is TRBJ2-2 and V is TRBV7-8; 7 bases agree with TRBD2. The CDR3 has 14 residues. Germline trimming cut 5 bases from V and 7 bases from J; bases unmatched to any gene: 7. Germline V gives CDR1 SGHVS, CDR2 FQNEAQ. CDR3 protein: CASSGGTTHGELFF. CDR3 in DNA: TGTGCCAGCAGCGGCGGGACTACCCACGGGGAGCTGTTTTTT.

The chain joins TRBV19 to TRBJ2-2, with D uncertain. Trimming took 1 base from V and 6 from J, leaving 21 bases between them. The length of the CDR3 is 18 residues. Germline CDR1 and CDR2: LNHDA and SQIVND (reference sequence). CDR3 in amino acids: CASSIARHMEAWSGELFF. The DNA of the CDR3 is TGTGCCAGTAGTATAGCTAGGCACATGGAAGCGTGGTCCGGGGAGCTGTTTTTT.

The V gene is TRBV15, the J gene TRBJ1-2; tentatively, D is TRBD1 (6 bases). The CDR3 has 16 amino acids. Trimming pared 1 base from V and 2 bases from J, leaving 14 bases between. The germline CDR1 and CDR2 sequences are LNHNV and YYDKDF (reference sequence). CDR3 DNA: TGTGCCACCAGCAGAGGGGAGGGGGGGAAGAACTATGGCTACACCTTC. It translates to CATSRGEGGKNYGYTF.

The chain links TRBV19 to TRBJ1-6, with 11 positions matching TRBD1. Trimming cost V 3 bases and J 5 bases; bases outside gene matches: 6. The CDR3 consists of 17 residues. Germline values: CDR1 LNHDA, CDR2 SQIVND (reference sequence). The CDR3 DNA follows: TGTGCCAGTAGTATGAGGCGGGACAGGGGGAATAATTCACCCCTCCACTTT. Protein: CASSMRRDRGNNSPLHF. The whole variable domain, filled in from reference TRBV19 and TRBJ1-6, reads DGGITQSPKYLFRKEGQNVTLSCEQNLNHDAMYWYRQDPGQGLRLIYYSQIVNDFQKGDIAEGYSVSREKKESFPLTVTSAQKNPTAFYLCASSMRRDRGNNSPLHFGNGTRLTVT.

The V and J genes are TRBV7-9 and TRBJ1-1; TRBD1 aligns across 7 bases. The CDR3 is 11 amino acids. Germline CDR1 reads SEHNR; CDR2 reads FQNEAQ (reference sequence). J was trimmed by 4 bases and V by 10 bases; bases with no gene match: 3. As DNA, the CDR3 is TGTGCCACTGCAGGGGGCACTGAAGCTTTCTTT. The encoded protein is CATAGGTEAFF.

The chain has TRBV28 and TRBJ2-3, with 7 nucleotides matching TRBD1. Germline CDR1 is MDHEN and CDR2 is SYDVKM. CDR3 length equals 15 residues. V lost 5 bases to trimming and J lost 2 bases; unmatched junction nucleotides: 7. The chain's CDR3 is CASSAQGPTTDTQYF. DNA of the CDR3: TGTGCCAGCAGTGCACAGGGGCCCACCACAGATACGCAGTATTTT.

V is TRBV28 and J is TRBJ2-7; D is unresolved. The CDR3 is 14 amino acids. Germline V CDR1 and CDR2: MDHEN, SYDVKM. V gave up 1 base and J gave up 0 bases, with 7 bases separating them. The CDR3 DNA reads as TGTGCCAGCAGTTTATACCGGTCCTCCTACGAGCAGTACTTC. Its translation is CASSLYRSSYEQYF. The whole variable domain, filled in from reference TRBV28 and TRBJ2-7, reads DVKVTQSSRYLVKRTGEKVFLECVQDMDHENMFWYRQDPGLGLRLIYFSYDVKMKEKGDIPEGYSVSREKKERFSLILESASTNQTSMYLCASSLYRSSYEQYFGPGTRLTVT.

This chain links TRBV12-3 or TRBV12-4 with TRBJ2-1, with a weak D call TRBD1 (6 bases). CDR3 length: 13 residues. The V end was cut by 6 bases, the J end by 10 bases, with 16 bases between. The CDR3 coding sequence is TGTGCCAGCAGCCGGTCACAGGGATCGGAGCAGTTCTTC. Its protein product is CASSRSQGSEQFF.

This sequence joins TRBV5-1 and TRBJ1-1; D ambiguous. The V and J ends lost 1 base and 1 base respectively, with 8 bases between them. Germline-derived CDR1 and CDR2 are SGHRS and YFSETQ. The CDR3 sequence is 14 residues long. The CDR3 loop reads CASSLSYGNTEAFF. Here the CDR3 DNA reads TGCGCCAGCAGCTTGTCATACGGGAACACTGAAGCTTTCTTT.

This clone was seen once. The CDR3 DNA reads as TGTGCCAGCTCGGCCCAGACGGGGTCCACAGATACGCAGTATTTT. Its protein is CASSAQTGSTDTQYF. V and J are TRBV5-4 and TRBJ2-3, with D perhaps matching TRBD2 (5 bases). Trimming removed 7 bases at V and 2 bases at J, with 17 bases between. CDR1 and CDR2 (germline): SGHNT, YYREEE (reference sequence). The CDR3 is 15 amino acids.

This clone is a singleton in its sample. The chain has TRBV3-1 (or the pseudogene TRBV3-2) and TRBJ2-3, with D possibly being TRBD2 (5 bases). The V end was cut by 0 bases, the J end by 1 base, with 8 bases between. From germline, CDR1 is LGHDT and CDR2 YNNKEL (reference sequence). CDR3 size: 15 residues. The CDR3: CASSQDTAGTDTQYF. In nucleotides, the CDR3 is TGTGCCAGCAGCCAAGATACAGCGGGCACAGATACGCAGTATTTT.

V gene TRBV12-3 or TRBV12-4 combines with J gene TRBJ1-2; 9 bases line up with TRBD1. The CDR3 spans 13 residues. Trimming took 5 bases from V and 4 from J; bases not matched to a gene: 2. The DNA for the CDR3 is TGTGCCAGCAGTACAGGGGGCGTCTATGGCTACACCTTC. This gives the protein CASSTGGVYGYTF.

This clone was seen once. This rearrangement joins TRBV24-1 to TRBJ2-3, with 11 nucleotides matching TRBD2. CDR1 and CDR2 from the germline V gene are KGHDR and SFDVKD. Losses at the gene ends were 4 bases for V and 7 bases for J; bases not matched to a gene: 9. The CDR3 extends over 16 amino acids. The CDR3 region is CATSEPTSGIMNTQYF. The CDR3 DNA reads as TGTGCCACCAGTGAGCCGACTAGCGGGATTATGAATACGCAGTATTTT.

This clone was detected only a few times. The gene calls are TRBV27 and TRBJ1-5; no firm D call. Trimming stripped 5 bases from V and 4 bases from J, with 15 bases between. The germline CDR1 and CDR2 sequences are MNHEY and SMNVEV (reference sequence). There are 15 residues in the CDR3. CDR3 coding DNA: TGTGCCAGCAGTACGGACTCTAACCCGAATCAGCCCCAGCATTTT. Residues: CASSTDSNPNQPQHF.

The chain joins TRBV28 to TRBJ2-5; 10 positions match TRBD1. CDR1 is MDHEN and CDR2 is SYDVKM in the germline V gene. This CDR3 is built from 15 residues. Trimming at V came to 6 bases and at J to 5 bases, leaving 9 bases not matched to a gene. CDR3 sequence reads: CASSPVDRGRETQYF. CDR3 in DNA: TGTGCCAGCAGCCCTGTGGACAGGGGGAGGGAGACCCAGTACTTC.

V and J are TRBV7-2 and TRBJ2-7; 8 bases are a match to TRBD1. Trimming removed 7 bases from V and 8 bases from J; junction bases left unmatched: 7. Looked up from germline, CDR1 is SGHTA and CDR2 is FQGNSA. The CDR3 is 12 residues long. The DNA for the CDR3 is TGTGCCAGCACCCCAGGGGGCGCCCAGCAGTACTTC. Translated, it gives CASTPGGAQQYF.